This TCR beta chain stems from a study of control samples from healthy donors and cancer patients. The CDR3 contains 14 residues. CDR1 is SGHNT and CDR2 is YYREEE in the germline V gene (reference sequence). J gave up 4 bases and V 4 bases, and 7 bases lay outside the gene matches. Profiled with immunoSEQ multiplex PCR; TCRdb holds only in-frame clones, not every one. The table records over 150,000 clones, 90% to 95% of them present only once. The rearrangement links TRBV5-4 to TRBJ2-7, with 8 positions matching TRBD1. The receptor's source is a man aged 35 to 55 in good health. Source material: blood. CDR3 sequence reads: CASSKTGTGYEQYF. DNA for the CDR3: TGTGCCAGCAGCAAAACCGGGACAGGATACGAGCAGTACTTC.